The clone carrying this T cell receptor beta chain was seen a few times. Each CDR3 protein gets one entry after TCRdb re-called the RT-PCR reads with MiXCR. Here the sample spans fewer than 800,000 distinct CDR3 sequences, approximately 15% being singletons. This CDR3 has 13 amino acids. Trimming stripped 0 bases from V and 7 bases from J, with 10 bases between. Germline-derived CDR1 and CDR2 are SGHRS and YFSETQ. The TCR was taken from a female donor in good health, serving as a healthy control. The J gene is TRBJ1-2, the V gene TRBV5-1; D is uncertain. Material: memory CD4+ T cells from blood. The CDR3 bases are TGCGCCAGCAGCTTGGCTGGGAGAGGTGGCTACACCTTC. It codes for CASSLAGRGGYTF. The entire variable domain, with the rest obtained from reference TRBV5-1 and TRBJ1-2, is as follows: KAGVTQTPRYLIKTRGQQVTLSCSPISGHRSVSWYQQTPGQGLQFLFEYFSETQRNKGNFPGRFSGRQFSNSRSEMNVSTLELGDSALYLCASSLAGRGGYTFGSGTRLTVV.